The T cell receptor (beta chain) described here comes from a study of T cells in Graves' hyperthyroidism and ophthalmopathy. The TCR beta CDR3 regions underwent amplification using RNA transcripts as the source. An initial round of RT-PCR targeting the TCR CDR3 relied on the HTBI primer set. Each CDR3 protein gets one entry after TCRdb re-called the multiplex PCR reads with MiXCR. Of 480,000 or so distinct CDR3 sequences in the sample, around 14% were seen once. Ten or more counts support this clonotype. Stable Graves' hyperthyroidism denoted no ophthalmopathy progression over 18 months. The diagnoses drew upon clinical symptoms, serum thyroxine and TRAb, thyroid ultrasound and orbital computed tomography. CDR1 and CDR2 from the germline V gene are SGHRS and YFSETQ. The CDR3 spans 16 residues. The V and J ends lost 5 bases and 0 bases, in that order; junction bases with no gene match: 9.

The receptor comes from a woman under 30 with Graves' hyperthyroidism. The sequenced sample consisted of blood. V gene TRBV5-1 combines with J gene TRBJ1-1, with 8 positions matching TRBD1. The DNA of the CDR3 is TGCGCCAGCAGACGAGGACAGGGAGGGGTGAACACTGAAGCTTTCTTT. This codes for CASRRGQGGVNTEAFF.